This record covers a single T cell receptor beta chain. Its antigen is undetermined. The CDR3 consists of 12 residues. V gave up 6 bases and J gave up 4 bases, with 7 bases separating them. These data come from a study of T cell repertoires in cytomegalovirus infection. About the research overall: It was recently identified HLA-C-restricted and well-studied HLA-B-restricted CMV epitopes that the study used. Study-wide results and limits: People with CMV and the relevant HLA were identified by cumulative public TCR beta family frequency. There were HLA-C-restricted CMV-specific TCR beta clonotypes dominating the ex vivo response.

One entry per CDR3 protein results from TCRdb running MiXCR on the reads. The sample consists of 450,000 to 650,000 distinct CDR3 sequences, 35% to 50% of them appearing once. J is TRBJ2-1 and V is TRBV12-3 or TRBV12-4; D is ambiguous. This clonotype originated in a human donor in good health (CMV status not recorded). Some clones in this sample may be carry-over from other donors' samples. The sample was cultured PBMCs, taken from culture after CMV antigen stimulation. The CDR3 DNA reads as TGTGCCAGCAGCAGGTATTACAATGAGCAGTTCTTC. Its protein product is CASSRYYNEQFF.